Below, one T cell receptor beta chain is given with its context. Its antigen is unknown. No much larger clone exists at a distance of one base, and base qualities are not known. The cohort consisted of more than 650 healthy bone marrow donors. Cohort members were all nominally healthy when sampled, although unrecorded immune exposures were likely present. The donor was CMV seronegative and belonged to the group of several hundred seronegative cohort members. A peripheral blood sample was provided by each donor, and peripheral blood mononuclear cells were used for TCR beta sequencing. Genomic DNA extraction from the blood cell samples was performed with the Qiagen DNeasy Blood Extraction Kit. The source of the sample is a study of cytomegalovirus exposure and HLA in healthy donors (dated by TCRdb to about 2017). Concerning the study at large: An earlier analysis of 587 of the donors reported 250 to 350 Gb of sequence data and roughly 120 million unique TCR beta sequences obtained from 180 million or so T cells. An early release covering around 630 HLA-typed donors comprised about 290 gigabases of sequencing data and approximately 85 million unique TCR sequences. Of the roughly 390 genotyped donors, 81% were placed in the genetic ancestry cluster associated with self-reported Caucasian donors. The aim of the study was to test whether cataloging public T cell receptors could identify signatures of past pathogen exposure. Using immunosequencing, the study profiled T cell repertoires from fewer than 700 subjects and related those repertoires to cytomegalovirus serostatus. In addition to the first cohort of several hundred subjects, a separate validation cohort of 120 different subjects was used. To predict cytomegalovirus infection status, the study combined high-throughput TCR immunosequencing, statistical association of individual TCRs with disease status, and machine learning. To study patterns of TCR occurrence, a later analysis re-analyzed previously published TCR beta repertoires from hundreds of donors and added high-resolution HLA genotyping. The later analysis used no new phenotypic data to find candidate immune exposures, relying instead on TCR beta sequences and their occurrence across donors. An earlier analysis of 500 to 650 of the donors applied high-throughput TCR beta sequencing to assess whether each TCR beta V gene segment acted as functional or pseudogenic. Donor age, sex, ethnicity and CMV serostatus were compiled together with the repertoire data. A later genetic analysis took genome-wide SNP genotypes for about 55% of the 666 donors and used that subset as a discovery cohort. Every discovery cohort repertoire had been produced on one sequencing platform. Both class I and class II loci were covered by HLA typing, at four-digit resolution. The number of typed donors differed by locus: about 629-640 for A, B, C, DRB1 and DQB1; 522 for DQA1; approximately 610 for DPA1; and roughly 470 for DPB1. About 5 DR-DQ haplotypes were handled as single units for association and clustering, since linkage in the cohort was strong. Among over 350 genotyped donors of the cohort, an average of about 240,000 unique TCR beta nucleotide sequences were sequenced per donor, roughly 20% of them non-productive. Summary of the overall study and its limitations: The cohort was sequenced for TCR beta chains only, and without alpha or paired-chain data the features that could be detected were limited. Most CMV-associated TCR beta chains appeared to be HLA-restricted in a later analysis, and the HLA associations seemed to be driven largely by CMV exposure. The authors suggested that the approach could potentially be generalized to other disease states and immunological phenotypes. In an earlier analysis of more than 500 of the donors, most TCR beta V segments appeared in productive rearrangements about 87% or about 30% of the time, broadly matching IMGT annotations. According to a later analysis, TCR association rates differed among HLA loci, with DRB1 alleles showing the most associated TCRs and HLA-C alleles showing the fewest. Because counts were too low, seventeen rarely observed V segments, including chromosome 9 orphons, were excluded from the earlier analysis of under 650 of the donors. Correlated functional status among segregating V segments might be attributable to linkage disequilibrium, but an unknown experimental factor could not be ruled out. Specific HLA alleles were associated with 16,951 TCR beta sequences at a false discovery rate of 0.05 in a later analysis. Most TCR sequences were observed very rarely across donors, whereas some public TCRs were present in many individuals. In the study, around 150 TCR beta chains were listed as associated with cytomegalovirus. Cytomegalovirus status was reported to be diagnosed by the classifier with high specificity and sensitivity in both the original and validation cohorts. An association between a missense DCLRE1C variant and V-gene and J-gene trimming of TCR beta chains was found in a later genetic analysis and replicated in an independent cohort. HLA typing was unavailable for some donors at each locus, so association tests used only the typed subset. Some IMGT-functional V segments, including TRBV6-2 and TRBV6-3, could not be distinguished by the 87-base-pair reads and were therefore excluded. Strong co-occurrence of HLA alleles, especially DR and DQ, made assigning TCR associations to individual alleles difficult. In a later analysis, several top co-occurrence clusters were reported to appear linked to parvovirus B19, influenza, CMV and Epstein-Barr virus. A few of the identified cytomegalovirus-associated TCR beta chains were confirmed in vitro to be specific for cytomegalovirus antigens. In a later analysis, HLA-associated TCR beta chains were found to be more clonally expanded and to have lower generation probabilities than equally common non-associated chains. The sequencing pipeline was judged likely to have produced a cluster of highly shared sequence variants as a technical artifact. CMV serostatus was the only immune exposure information available for the cohort. A further reported finding was that TCR beta sequences accurately predicted the HLA-A and HLA-B alleles for most subjects in the first cohort. A later genetic analysis reported fewer N-insertions in productive TCRs among donors in an Asian-associated ancestry cluster than the approximately 670-donor mean. Sequencing depth was assumed to be roughly uniform across donors in the presence/absence analyses, though that assumption may not hold.

Taken from cysteine to phenylalanine, the CDR3 has 15 residues. Here the CDR3 DNA is all that survives: 45 bases in frame from base 1. V trim: 3 bases; J trim: 3 bases; unmatched bases: 6. Looking up the germline V gene yields CDR1 KGHSH and CDR2 LQKENI. The library relied on the immunoSEQ multiplex PCR assay. The multiplex PCR relied on a mix of 60 forward primers for TCR Vbeta segments and 13 reverse primers for TCR Jbeta segments. The CDR3 region of rearranged TCR beta genes was amplified from genomic DNA with a multiplex PCR assay. The Illumina HiSeq System was used to sequence the amplified TCR beta libraries as 87-base-pair reads. In the source study's methods: A later analysis counted 65 million to 90 million unique TCR beta chains across the 550 to 700 repertoires, and around 9.9 million of these chains were shared by at least two donors. Raw reads were error-corrected and collapsed into unique sequences by a nearest-neighbor algorithm in which closely related sequences were merged to remove PCR and sequencing errors. To assign V, D and J gene segments, CDR3 sequences were aligned to IMGT reference sequences. Each retained sequence needed at least a six-nucleotide match to both a V gene segment and a J gene segment. A rearrangement was called productive if the CDR3 had no stop codons and remained in frame with V and J, and every other rearrangement was called non-productive. CDR3 was defined by IMGT convention, running from the second conserved V-encoded cysteine to the conserved J-encoded phenylalanine. The earlier analysis of 587 of the donors excluded sequences that lacked an unambiguous match to a single V gene segment. An earlier analysis of several hundred of the donors called V segments functional above 56.7% productive rearrangements and segregating when the between-donor standard deviation exceeded 5%. To diagnose cytomegalovirus status from the catalog of TCR beta chain sequences, a statistical classification framework was built. A later analysis assigned V and J genes by comparing TCR nucleotide sequences with IMGT/GENE-DB human TR gene sequences. Using the TCRdist pipeline, a later analysis assigned CDR3 sequences along with most-parsimonious VDJ recombination scenarios. In a later analysis, each TCR beta chain was defined by its CDR3 amino acid sequence together with its V-gene family, and reads without a unique V-gene family were excluded. As a way to deal with suspected cross-contamination and a sequencing artifact, a later analysis dropped 592 nucleotide sequences that were highly shared and had low generation probability. In a later analysis, a clonal expansion index was calculated for each public chain from normalized within-repertoire ranks of inferred template counts. A later analysis computed generation probabilities with a VDJ recombination model fitted to out-of-frame rearrangements, and checked the results against IGoR. A later analysis scored TCR-TCR, TCR-HLA and TCR-CMV co-occurrence with hypergeometric tests, applying a repertoire-size bias correction to TCR pairs. A later analysis estimated false discovery rates by permuting HLA or CMV assignments 20 times. In a later analysis, co-occurring TCRs were grouped using DBSCAN, and TCRdist sequence similarity was added for clustering within HLA-allele-positive subsets. Repertoires with fewer than 30,000 or more than 120,000 public chains, plus five repertoires with anomalous nucleotide sharing, were excluded from co-occurrence clustering. This immuneACCESS table, as held by TCRdb, lists in-frame sequences with V and J called but not all clones. Of the missing ones, under half trace to an unresolved V gene in checked studies; the others have no known cause. The V and J calls and clone size were taken over from that table, and D and trimming were inferred from the DNA. A total of fewer than 250,000 clones appear in this sample, 70% to 85% of them only once. About 0.22% of the sample rests with the top ten.

The sequenced sample consisted of PBMCs. This receptor was obtained from a girl aged 2 to 10 in good health and CMV-seronegative. The rearrangement joined TRBV18 to TRBJ2-7; the central 9 bases match TRBD1. Read as DNA, the sequence is TGTGCCAGCTCACCCACCCAGGACAGGGGCTACGAGCAGTACTTC. Its protein product is CASSPTQDRGYEQYF.